The rows below give T cell receptor beta chains drawn from one sample of a study of shared clonotypes between healthy human individuals. The repertoire was sequenced with immunoSEQ multiplex PCR; TCRdb's copy has only in-frame clones and lacks some. The sample records millions of clones, more than 80% being singletons. Input material: naive CD4+ T cells sorted from blood. The receptors come from a man aged 18 to 29 in good health. CDR3s include the opening cysteine and the closing phenylalanine or tryptophan. Each record gives: clone size, V gene, J gene, D gene, CDR3 DNA, CDR3 protein. The D gene is left open where the match is weak. Expanded clones are given a class, and other clones once, few, many or no size at all.

NA,TRBV19,TRBJ1-1,NA,TGTGCCAGTTGCAGGGGAGGAGGGAACACTGAAGCTTTCTTT,CASCRGGGNTEAFF
once,TRBV7-9,TRBJ1-2,TRBD1,TGTGCCAGCAGCTTAGCGACAGGACAGGGAGCTGGGGGCTACACCTTC,CASSLATGQGAGGYTF
NA,TRBV28,TRBJ1-5,NA,TGTGCCAGCCACCCTGGGGCGAATCAGCCCCAGCATTTT,CASHPGANQPQHF
NA,TRBV5-1,TRBJ1-4,NA,TGCGCCAGCAGCTTGGGGGCAGCCGAAAAACTGTTTTTT,CASSLGAAEKLFF
once,TRBV4-1,TRBJ2-2,NA,TGCGCCAGCAGCCAAGTGGACACCGGGGAGCTGTTTTTT,CASSQVDTGELFF
NA,TRBV2,TRBJ2-7,NA,TGTGCCAGCGGGATAGCGGAATCCTACGAGCAGTACTTC,CASGIAESYEQYF
NA,TRBV18,TRBJ2-1,TRBD2,TGTGCCAGCTCACCCCCGACTAGCGGGAGGGCCGGGAATGAGCAGTTCTTC,CASSPPTSGRAGNEQFF
NA,TRBV10-3,TRBJ2-7,TRBD2,TGTGCCATCAGTGATCCTAGCGGGAGGGCCGACGAGCAGTACTTC,CAISDPSGRADEQYF
NA,TRBV11-3,TRBJ2-7,NA,TGTGCCAGCAGCTTCGGCGGACTCTCGGGCGAGCAGTACTTC,CASSFGGLSGEQYF
NA,TRBV10-3,TRBJ2-5,TRBD1,TGTGCCATCAGCCCTTCGCCGGGACAGGGGACCCAAGAGACCCAGTACTTC,CAISPSPGQGTQETQYF
NA,TRBV30,TRBJ2-5,TRBD2,TGTGCCTGGAGTGTATCTAGGACTAGCGGCACCCAAGAGACCCAGTACTTC,CAWSVSRTSGTQETQYF
NA,TRBV18,TRBJ2-1,NA,TGTGCCAGCTCACTGGAAGCTTACAATGAGCAGTTCTTC,CASSLEAYNEQFF
NA,TRBV6-5,TRBJ2-2,TRBD1,TGTGCCAGCAGTTTAGGACAGGGAAGAGCCGGGGAGCTGTTTTTT,CASSLGQGRAGELFF
NA,TRBV28,TRBJ2-7,TRBD1,TGTGCCAGCAGCTCAACCGGGACAGGGATTGGCGAGCAGTACTTC,CASSSTGTGIGEQYF
once,TRBV29-1,TRBJ2-7,NA,TGCAGCGTTGAAAACGGAGGCGAGCAGTACTTC,CSVENGGEQYF
NA,TRBV20-1,TRBJ2-7,NA,TGCAGTGCCCCGGGAGAGCAGTACTTC,CSAPGEQYF
NA,TRBV28,TRBJ1-4,TRBD1,TGTGCCAGCAGTTCCCCCTCGACAGGGACTAATGAAAAACTGTTTTTT,CASSSPSTGTNEKLFF
NA,TRBV5-4,TRBJ1-3,NA,TGTGCCAGCAGCTTGACGGGTAACGGAAACACCATATATTTT,CASSLTGNGNTIYF
NA,TRBV6-5,TRBJ2-7,TRBD1,TGTGCCAGCAGTTCGACAGGGCCCTACGAGCAGTACTTC,CASSSTGPYEQYF
NA,TRBV18,TRBJ2-2,TRBD2,TGTGCCAGCTCACCCAAGACGTTACTAGCGGGGTACACCGGGGAGCTGTTTTTT,CASSPKTLLAGYTGELFF
NA,TRBV6-5,TRBJ2-7,NA,TGTGCCAGCAGCCGACTCAGGCAGGGGGGCTACGAGCAGTACTTC,CASSRLRQGGYEQYF
NA,TRBV13,TRBJ2-3,TRBD2,TGTGCCAGCAGCTTAGGCCCTCTAGCGGGTTTCCTCTCGCCCTACACAGATACGCAGTATTTT,CASSLGPLAGFLSPYTDTQYF
NA,TRBV18,TRBJ2-3,NA,TGTGCCAGCTCACCATTCCGGGGGAAGGGGACAGATACGCAGTATTTT,CASSPFRGKGTDTQYF
NA,TRBV4-1,TRBJ2-1,NA,TGCGCCAGCAGCCCAGGGGAGGGTTTACGGCAGTTCTTC,CASSPGEGLRQFF
few,TRBV10-1,TRBJ2-7,NA,TGCGCCAGCGTCCCTAGCTACGAGCAGTACTTC,CASVPSYEQYF
NA,TRBV18,TRBJ2-7,NA,TGTGCCAGCTCATCGGGACTTCTACGCTTGTTCTACGAGCAGTACTTC,CASSSGLLRLFYEQYF
NA,TRBV19,TRBJ1-5,TRBD1,TGTGCCAGTAGTTCCGGACAGGGAAGTCAGCCCCAGCATTTT,CASSSGQGSQPQHF
NA,TRBV27,TRBJ2-1,TRBD2,TGTGCCAGCAGAACTAGCGCTAAACAAGCTGATGAGCAGTTCTTC,CASRTSAKQADEQFF